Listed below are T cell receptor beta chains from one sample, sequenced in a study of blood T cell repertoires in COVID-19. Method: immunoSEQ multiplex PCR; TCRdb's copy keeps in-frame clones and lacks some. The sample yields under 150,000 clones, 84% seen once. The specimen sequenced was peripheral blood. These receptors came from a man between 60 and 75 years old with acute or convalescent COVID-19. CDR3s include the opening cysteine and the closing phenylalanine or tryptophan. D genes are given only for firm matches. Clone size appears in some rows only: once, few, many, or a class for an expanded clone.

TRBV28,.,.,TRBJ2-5,TGTGCCAGCAGTTTATCCACAGTAACTTTTACCCAGTACTTC,CASSLSTVTFTQYF
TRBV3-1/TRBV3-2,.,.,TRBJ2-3,TGTGCCAGCAGTCCTCAGGGGGGAACAGATACGCAGTATTTT,CASSPQGGTDTQYF
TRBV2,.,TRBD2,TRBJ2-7,TGTGCCAGCCGAGACTTAAGCGGGAGGGGTACCTACGAGCAGTACTTC,CASRDLSGRGTYEQYF
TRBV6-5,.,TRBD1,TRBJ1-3,TGTGCCAGCAGTTACTCGCGACAGGGCCCTGGAAACACCATATATTTT,CASSYSRQGPGNTIYF
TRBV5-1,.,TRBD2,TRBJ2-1,TGCGCCAGCAGCTTGGGCACTAGCGGTAATGAGCAGTTCTTC,CASSLGTSGNEQFF
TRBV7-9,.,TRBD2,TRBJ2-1,TGTGCCAGCAGCAAACTAGCGGGAGCTGAAACGGGGGCCTACAATGAGCAGTTCTTC,CASSKLAGAETGAYNEQFF
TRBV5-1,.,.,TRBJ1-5,TGCGCCAGCAGGGAGGAAGGCAATCAGCCCCAGCATTTT,CASREEGNQPQHF
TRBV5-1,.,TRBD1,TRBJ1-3,TGCGCCAGCAGCTTGGGGGACAGAGCTTCTGGAAACACCATATATTTT,CASSLGDRASGNTIYF
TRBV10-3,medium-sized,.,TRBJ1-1,TGTGCCATCAGTGCCGACAGCCCAGCCACTGAAGCTTTCTTT,CAISADSPATEAFF
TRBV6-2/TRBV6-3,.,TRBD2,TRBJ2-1,TGTGCCAGCAGTGGACTAGCGGGAGTCTATGAGCAGTTCTTC,CASSGLAGVYEQFF
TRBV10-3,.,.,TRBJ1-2,TGTGCCATCAGTGAAACGCAATACGGGACTCCTAGAGGCTACACCTTC,CAISETQYGTPRGYTF
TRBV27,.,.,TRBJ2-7,TGTGCCAGTAGACAGAACACCTACGAGCAGTACTTC,CASRQNTYEQYF
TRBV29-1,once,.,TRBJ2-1,.,CRYKCGRGAGNEQFF
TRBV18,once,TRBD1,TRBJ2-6,TGTGCCAGCTCACCCTTACAGGGGCCTGGGGCCAACGTCCTGACTTTC,CASSPLQGPGANVLTF
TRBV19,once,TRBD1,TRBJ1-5,TGTGCCAGTTTGGACAGGGTGGGCTTTTTCGTTCAGCCCCAGCATTTT,CASLDRVGFFVQPQHF
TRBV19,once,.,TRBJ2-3,TGTGCCAGTAGTAGTCAGGGGGGCTCGCAGTATTTT,CASSSQGGSQYF
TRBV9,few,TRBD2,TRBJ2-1,TGTGCCAGCAGCGTTGAGAGCGGGAATGGCTACAATGAGCAGTTCTTC,CASSVESGNGYNEQFF
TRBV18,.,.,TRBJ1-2,TGTGCCAGCTCACCACCGGGGCAGCCATCCCATGGCTACACCTTC,CASSPPGQPSHGYTF
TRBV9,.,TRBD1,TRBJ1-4,TGTGCCAGCAGCGGGACAGGGTCTAATGAAAAACTGTTTTTT,CASSGTGSNEKLFF
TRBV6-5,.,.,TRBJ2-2,TGTGCCAGCAGTTACACGCAGGGAGGGGAGCTGTTTTTT,CASSYTQGGELFF
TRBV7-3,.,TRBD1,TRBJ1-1,TGTGCCAGCAGCTTAAACAGGGGAACTGAAGCTTTCTTT,CASSLNRGTEAFF
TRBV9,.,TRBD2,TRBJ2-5,TGTGCCAGCAGCGTAGCGCCTAGCGGGGGGCAAGAGACCCAGTACTTC,CASSVAPSGGQETQYF
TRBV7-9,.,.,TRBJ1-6,TGTGCCAGCAGCGCACCCACCAGACTGTATAATTCACCCCTCCACTTT,CASSAPTRLYNSPLHF
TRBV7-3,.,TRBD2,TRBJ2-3,TGTGCCAGCAGCCCACTAGCGGGCGGACTCACAGATACGCAGTATTTT,CASSPLAGGLTDTQYF
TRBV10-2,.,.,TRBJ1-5,TGCGCCAGCAGTGTACAGGTTAGCAATCAGCCCCAGCATTTT,CASSVQVSNQPQHF
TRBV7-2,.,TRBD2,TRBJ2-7,TGTGCCAGCAGCTTAACTAGCGGGAGGTACGAGCAGTACTTC,CASSLTSGRYEQYF
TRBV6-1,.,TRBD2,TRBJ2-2,TGTGCCAGCAGTGTGACTAGCGGCCCGACCACCGGGGAGCTGTTTTTT,CASSVTSGPTTGELFF
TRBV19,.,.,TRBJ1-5,TGTGCCAGTAGTAGAGGGCAAAATCAGCCCCAGCATTTT,CASSRGQNQPQHF
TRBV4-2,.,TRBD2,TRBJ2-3,TGTGCCAGCAGCCAAGGCGGGGGGCGGACAGATACGCAGTATTTT,CASSQGGGRTDTQYF
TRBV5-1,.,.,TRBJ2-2,TGCGCCAGCGCCTCGTCGGGAGAAAGCACCGGGGAGCTGTTTTTT,CASASSGESTGELFF
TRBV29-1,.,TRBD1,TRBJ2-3,TGCAGCGTTCCCCCCGGGACAGGGGGCGCAGATACGCAGTATTTT,CSVPPGTGGADTQYF
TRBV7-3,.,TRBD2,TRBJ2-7,TGTGCCAGCAGCTTAGCCCCTAGCGGATCCTACGAGCAGTACTTC,CASSLAPSGSYEQYF
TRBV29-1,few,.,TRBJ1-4,TGCAGCGTTCGGGGAGCAACTAATGAAAAACTGTTTTTT,CSVRGATNEKLFF